The entry below describes one T cell receptor (beta chain). Its antigen is undetermined. Sequencing used immunoSEQ multiplex PCR; TCRdb keeps in-frame clones, though not all of them. Of tens of thousands of clones listed, 70% to 90% are singletons. This sample was included in a study of graft-versus-host responses after intestinal transplantation. V shed 6 bases and J shed 5 bases, with 13 bases lying between them. The CDR3 contains 13 residues. Germline CDR1 reads SNHLY; CDR2 reads FYNNEI. Study results and caveats: Individuals who had graft-donor T cell macrochimerism had allografts that showed high graft-versus-host to host-versus-graft clonal ratios.

The rearrangement joins TRBV2 to TRBJ2-5, with a possible D match to TRBD1 (6 bases). This material consisted of unstimulated CD8+ T cells sorted from spleen or lymph node cells, taken before intestinal transplant. The receptor was isolated from a human donor who received an intestinal transplant. The CDR3 loop is CASREQGVETQYF. The CDR3 nucleotides read TGTGCCAGCAGAGAACAGGGTGTGGAGACCCAGTACTTC.